The 21 T cell receptor beta chains presented below share a single source sample, sequenced in a study of blood T cell repertoires in COVID-19. Sequencing used immunoSEQ multiplex PCR; TCRdb keeps in-frame clones, though not all of them. The sample holds around 260,000 clones, around four fifths seen once. Sequenced input: peripheral blood. The receptors come from a man aged 60 to 75 who had recovered from COVID-19.

This chain uses TRBV11-2 with TRBJ2-7; the match to TRBD2 covers 12 bases. Germline-derived CDR1 and CDR2 are SGHAT and FQNNGV. J was trimmed by 7 bases and V by 7 bases; bases with no gene match: 8. The length of the CDR3 is 14 residues. The CDR3 DNA is TGTGCCAGCAACCGCCTAGCGGGGGGGAGTGAGCAGTACTTC. Amino acid sequence: CASNRLAGGSEQYF. The complete variable domain, with remaining parts taken from reference TRBV11-2 and TRBJ2-7, reads EAGVAQSPRYKIIEKRQSVAFWCNPISGHATLYWYQQILGQGPKLLIQFQNNGVVDDSQLPKDRFSAERLKGVDSTLKIQPAKLEDSAVYLCASNRLAGGSEQYFGPGTRLTVT.

The rearrangement joins TRBV7-2 to TRBJ2-1; possibly TRBD2 for D (6 bases). Trimming removed 6 bases from V and 10 bases from J, with 16 bases in between. The CDR3 runs 13 residues. CDR1 and CDR2 (germline): SGHTA, FQGNSA. CDR3 nucleotides: TGTGCCAGCAGGCTGGCGGGGAGACGCGAGCAGTTCTTC. This sequence encodes CASRLAGRREQFF.

The chain links TRBV29-1 to TRBJ1-2; 7 positions match TRBD1. Trimming took 5 bases from V and 5 from J; bases not matched to a gene: 2. The CDR3 sequence is 11 residues long. Germline V gene data show CDR1 as SQVTM and CDR2 as ANQGSEA. CDR3 in DNA: TGCAGCGTTAGACAGGGATATGGCTACACCTTC. Its protein is CSVRQGYGYTF. The whole variable domain, filled in from reference TRBV29-1 and TRBJ1-2, reads SAVISQKPSRDICQRGTSLTIQCQVDSQVTMMFWYRQQPGQSLTLIATANQGSEATYESGFVIDKFPISRPNLTFSTLTVSNMSPEDSSIYLCSVRQGYGYTFGSGTRLTVV.

V usage is TRBV2 and J usage is TRBJ1-5; no clear D gene. Germline CDR1 and CDR2: SNHLY and FYNNEI. Trimming took off 7 bases at V and 1 base at J, with 8 bases between the two ends. The CDR3 has 13 residues. The CDR3 DNA reads as TGTGCCAGCACCGGGAGGAGCAATCAGCCCCAGCATTTT. Amino acids: CASTGRSNQPQHF.

V and J are TRBV14 and TRBJ1-1; D not certain. The CDR3 runs to 15 residues. Trimming left V 0 bases short and J 6 bases short, with 14 bases between. Germline-derived CDR1 and CDR2 are SGHDN and FVKESK. CDR3 amino acids: CASSQDFGLGAEAFF. DNA of the CDR3: TGTGCCAGCAGCCAAGATTTCGGACTCGGGGCTGAAGCTTTCTTT.

The genes are TRBV6-6 and TRBJ1-3; 10 bases match TRBD1. The CDR3 spans 15 residues. J lost 4 bases, V lost 5 bases, and 5 bases had no gene match. In germline, CDR1 is MNHNY, CDR2 SVGAGI (reference sequence). The chain's CDR3 is CASSRDRGLGNTIYF. The DNA of the CDR3 is TGTGCCAGCAGTCGAGACAGGGGGCTAGGAAACACCATATATTTT.

CDR3 sequence (DNA): TGTGCCAGTAGTATCGGGGGGACGGGACTCCGAAGCTCCTACGAGCAGTACTTC. Its protein product is CASSIGGTGLRSSYEQYF. The chain uses TRBV19 and TRBJ2-7; 7 nucleotides agree with TRBD2. With V trimmed by 3 bases and J by 0 bases, 14 bases remained unmatched. The CDR3 has 18 residues. The germline gives CDR1 LNHDA, CDR2 SQIVND (reference sequence). The whole variable domain, filled in from reference TRBV19 and TRBJ2-7, reads DGGITQSPKYLFRKEGQNVTLSCEQNLNHDAMYWYRQDPGQGLRLIYYSQIVNDFQKGDIAEGYSVSREKKESFPLTVTSAQKNPTAFYLCASSIGGTGLRSSYEQYFGPGTRLTVT.

CDR3 protein: CATSDPGTGYTF. For the CDR3, the DNA is TGTGCCACCAGTGATCCAGGAACAGGCTACACCTTC. The chain has TRBV24-1 and TRBJ1-2; no firm D call. The CDR3 consists of 12 residues. Germline CDR1 and CDR2: KGHDR and SFDVKD. V lost 3 bases to trimming and J lost 8 bases, with 9 bases between them.

The chain combines TRBV10-1 with TRBJ2-1, with 9 bases identical to TRBD2. The J segment lost 6 bases and the V segment lost 3 bases, leaving 12 bases of the junction unmatched. Germline V gives CDR1 WNHNN, CDR2 SYGVQD (reference sequence). The CDR3 consists of 17 residues. This CDR3 is CASSEGGGSGSSNEQFF. The CDR3 DNA sequence: TGCGCCAGCAGTGAAGGGGGAGGTAGCGGGAGTTCCAATGAGCAGTTCTTC.

The chain combines TRBV5-1 with TRBJ2-1; the match to TRBD2 covers 11 bases. Germline assignment: CDR1 SGHRS and CDR2 YFSETQ. V shed 1 base and J 6 bases; nucleotides not matched to a gene: 0. The CDR3 consists of 14 residues. CDR3 nucleotides: TGCGCCAGCAGCTTGACTAGCGGGAGCAATGAGCAGTTCTTC. Translated, it gives CASSLTSGSNEQFF.

This chain links TRBV4-1 with TRBJ2-5, with D unresolved. This CDR3 comprises 12 residues. V was cut by 4 bases and J by 1 base, with 4 bases left in between. CDR1 MGHRA and CDR2 YSYEKL come from the germline V gene. CDR3 sequence (DNA): TGCGCCAGCAGCCGAGCCCAAGAGACCCAGTACTTC. Translating it yields CASSRAQETQYF.

The chain employs TRBV14 and TRBJ2-7; 10 bases map to TRBD2. There are 15 residues in the CDR3. V shed 4 bases and J 4 bases; nucleotides not matched to a gene: 7. Germline CDR1 reads SGHDN; CDR2 reads FVKESK. Here the CDR3 reads CASSRSSSGGYEQYF. CDR3 DNA: TGTGCCAGCAGCCGTTCTTCTAGCGGGGGATACGAGCAGTACTTC. The whole variable domain, remainder taken from reference TRBV14 and TRBJ2-7, is EAGVTQFPSHSVIEKGQTVTLRCDPISGHDNLYWYRRVMGKEIKFLLHFVKESKQDESGMPNNRFLAERTGGTYSTLKVQPAELEDSGVYFCASSRSSSGGYEQYFGPGTRLTVT.

This chain links TRBV6-2 or TRBV6-3 with TRBJ1-1; 7 bases fit TRBD1. V was pared by 1 base and J by 1 base, with 0 bases of the junction left unmatched. This CDR3 is 14 amino acids long. Per germline, CDR1 MNHEY and CDR2 SVGEGT. The CDR3 DNA sequence: TGTGCCAGCAGTTACTGGACAGGGAACACTGAAGCTTTCTTT. It is translated as CASSYWTGNTEAFF.

This chain links TRBV13 with TRBJ2-2; D possibly corresponds to TRBD1 (6 bases). The CDR3 runs 16 residues. CDR1 and CDR2 from the germline V gene are PRHDT and FYEKMQ (reference sequence). Trimming took off 5 bases at V and 0 bases at J, with 13 bases between the two ends. CDR3 protein: CASSLVGHPNTGELFF. CDR3 DNA sequence: TGTGCCAGCAGCCTGGTGGGACACCCGAACACCGGGGAGCTGTTTTTT.

CDR3 region: CASSSGQSGREKLFF. The DNA of the CDR3 is TGTGCCAGCAGTTCCGGACAATCCGGGAGAGAAAAACTGTTTTTT. J is TRBJ1-4 and V is TRBV6-6, with D perhaps TRBD1 (5 bases). The CDR3 extends over 15 amino acids. V was clipped by 4 bases and J by 8 bases, with 17 bases between them. Germline CDR1 MNHNY, CDR2 SVGAGI (reference sequence).

This clone has just a few counts. The chain employs TRBV9 and TRBJ1-1; 7 nucleotides line up with TRBD1. The CDR3 extends over 15 amino acids. In germline, CDR1 is SGDLS, CDR2 YYNGEE. V shed 4 bases and J 1 base; nucleotides not matched to a gene: 7. This CDR3 is CASSMGTARNTEAFF. The CDR3, as DNA: TGTGCCAGCAGCATGGGGACAGCGAGGAACACTGAAGCTTTCTTT.

The J gene is TRBJ2-2, the V gene TRBV3-1 (or the pseudogene TRBV3-2); D perhaps matches TRBD2 (5 bases). Trimming cost V 5 bases and J 7 bases, with 14 bases left between them. The germline V gene has CDR1 LGHDT and CDR2 YNNKEL (reference sequence). This CDR3 is 14 amino acids long. The CDR3 reads CASSARTGIGELFF. The CDR3 DNA reads TGTGCCAGCAGCGCCCGGACTGGTATCGGGGAGCTGTTTTTT.

This CDR3 reads CASSLFGDTGERSQYF. CDR3 nucleotides: TGTGCCAGCAGCTTGTTTGGGGATACAGGGGAGAGGAGTCAGTACTTC. The genes are TRBV5-6 and TRBJ2-4; 7 bases map to TRBD1. This CDR3 is 16 amino acids long. Germline CDR1 reads SGHDT; CDR2 reads YYEEEE. V gave up 1 base and J gave up 12 bases; unmatched junction bases: 16.

The V gene is TRBV7-9, the J gene TRBJ2-6; 11 bases map to TRBD2. CDR3 length: 18 residues. The germline gives CDR1 SEHNR, CDR2 FQNEAQ (reference sequence). Losses at the gene ends were 8 bases for V and 0 bases for J; bases not matched to a gene: 9. The CDR3 region is CASEPLAGGSSGANVLTF. As DNA, the CDR3 is TGTGCCAGCGAGCCTCTAGCGGGGGGCAGCTCTGGGGCCAACGTCCTGACTTTC. The full variable domain, its missing parts supplied by reference TRBV7-9 and TRBJ2-6, is DTGVSQNPRHKITKRGQNVTFRCDPISEHNRLYWYRQTLGQGPEFLTYFQNEAQLEKSRLLSDRFSAERPKGSFSTLEIQRTEQGDSAMYLCASEPLAGGSSGANVLTFGAGSRLTVL.

The chain is built from TRBV3-1 (or the pseudogene TRBV3-2) and TRBJ2-3; TRBD2 agrees at 8 bases. Trimming cost V 4 bases and J 5 bases; bases outside gene matches: 11. Germline loops: CDR1 LGHDT, CDR2 YNNKEL (reference sequence). The length of the CDR3 is 16 residues. The CDR3 coding sequence is TGTGCCAGCAGCCCCCCTGGCGGGGGGCGTCTAGATACGCAGTATTTT. The encoded protein is CASSPPGGGRLDTQYF.

V usage is TRBV30 and J usage is TRBJ1-1; weak D call: TRBD1 (5 bases). The V and J ends lost 2 bases and 5 bases respectively, with 12 bases between them. This CDR3 has 13 amino acids. Looked up from germline, CDR1 is GTSNPN and CDR2 is SVGIG (reference sequence). For the CDR3, the DNA is TGTGCCTGGAGTACATGGGGGGGAACTGAAGCTTTCTTT. Its protein is CAWSTWGGTEAFF.